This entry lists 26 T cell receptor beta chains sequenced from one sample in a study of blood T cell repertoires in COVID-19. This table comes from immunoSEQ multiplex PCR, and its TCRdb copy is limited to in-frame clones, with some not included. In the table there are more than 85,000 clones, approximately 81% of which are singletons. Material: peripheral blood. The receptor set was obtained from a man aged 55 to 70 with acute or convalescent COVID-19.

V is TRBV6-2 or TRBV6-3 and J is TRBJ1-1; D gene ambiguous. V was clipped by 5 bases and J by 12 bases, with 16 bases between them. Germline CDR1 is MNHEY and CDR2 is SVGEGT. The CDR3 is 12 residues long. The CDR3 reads CASSRGGTSTFF. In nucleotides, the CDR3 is TGTGCCAGCAGTCGAGGAGGAACCTCAACTTTCTTT.

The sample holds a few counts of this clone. CDR3: CASSLTIGGAYGYTF. In DNA form, the CDR3 reads TGTGCCAGCAGCTTAACAATAGGGGGCGCCTATGGCTACACCTTC. This chain links TRBV11-2 with TRBJ1-2; 7 nucleotides agree with TRBD1. Germline loops: CDR1 SGHAT, CDR2 FQNNGV. The CDR3 has 15 residues. V gave up 2 bases and J gave up 4 bases; unmatched junction bases: 7.

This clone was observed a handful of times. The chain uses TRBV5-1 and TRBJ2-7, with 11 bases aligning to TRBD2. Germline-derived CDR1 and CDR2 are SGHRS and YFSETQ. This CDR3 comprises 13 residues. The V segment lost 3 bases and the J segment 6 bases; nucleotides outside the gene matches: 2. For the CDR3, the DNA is TGCGCCAGCAGCTACGGACTAGCGGGCGAGCAGTACGTC. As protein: CASSYGLAGEQYV.

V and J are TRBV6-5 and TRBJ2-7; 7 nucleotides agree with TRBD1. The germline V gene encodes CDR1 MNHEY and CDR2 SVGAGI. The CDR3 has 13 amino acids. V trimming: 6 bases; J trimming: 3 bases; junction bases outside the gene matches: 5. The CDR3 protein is CASRRRDSYEQYF. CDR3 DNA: TGTGCCAGCAGGCGACGGGACAGCTACGAGCAGTACTTC.

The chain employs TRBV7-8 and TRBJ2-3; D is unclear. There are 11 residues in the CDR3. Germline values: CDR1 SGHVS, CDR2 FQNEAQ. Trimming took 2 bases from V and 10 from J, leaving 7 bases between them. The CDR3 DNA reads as TGTGCCAGCAGCTTAAGGAGAGCGCAGTATTTT. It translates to CASSLRRAQYF.

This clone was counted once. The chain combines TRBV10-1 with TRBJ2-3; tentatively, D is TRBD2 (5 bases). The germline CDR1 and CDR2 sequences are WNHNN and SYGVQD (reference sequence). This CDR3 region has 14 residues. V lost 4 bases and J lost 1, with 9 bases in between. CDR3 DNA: TGCGCCAGCAGTGTGAGCGGACGCACAGATACGCAGTATTTT. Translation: CASSVSGRTDTQYF.

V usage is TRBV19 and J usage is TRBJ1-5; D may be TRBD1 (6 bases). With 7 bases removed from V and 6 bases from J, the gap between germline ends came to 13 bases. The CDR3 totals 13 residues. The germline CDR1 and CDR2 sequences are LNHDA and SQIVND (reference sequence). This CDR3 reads CASTILGGQPQHF. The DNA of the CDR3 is TGTGCCAGTACGATATTAGGGGGTCAGCCCCAGCATTTT.

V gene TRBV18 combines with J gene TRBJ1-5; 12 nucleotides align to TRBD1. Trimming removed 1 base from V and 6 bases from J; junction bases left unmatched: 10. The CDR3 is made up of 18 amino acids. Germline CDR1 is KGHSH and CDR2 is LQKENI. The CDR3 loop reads CASSPQKVSGQGAQPQHF. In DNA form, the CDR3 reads TGTGCCAGCTCACCACAAAAGGTTTCGGGACAGGGGGCTCAGCCCCAGCATTTT.

The DNA for the CDR3 is TGTGCCAGCTCCCCCGGACTAGCGGACGGGAGCAATGAGCAGTTCTTC. Protein sequence: CASSPGLADGSNEQFF. This rearrangement joins TRBV18 to TRBJ2-1; 10 bases are a match to TRBD2. V lost 6 bases and J lost 6; bases outside the gene matches: 11. This CDR3 spans 16 amino acids. The germline V gene has CDR1 KGHSH and CDR2 LQKENI.

CDR3 loop: CASSPSSGRFNEQFF. The CDR3 region has the DNA TGTGCCAGCAGCCCCTCCAGCGGGAGGTTCAATGAGCAGTTCTTC. The rearrangement joins TRBV5-4 to TRBJ2-1, with 9 bases identical to TRBD2. The germline V gene encodes CDR1 SGHNT and CDR2 YYREEE (reference sequence). V gave up 4 bases and J gave up 6 bases; unmatched junction bases: 8. The CDR3 runs to 15 residues.

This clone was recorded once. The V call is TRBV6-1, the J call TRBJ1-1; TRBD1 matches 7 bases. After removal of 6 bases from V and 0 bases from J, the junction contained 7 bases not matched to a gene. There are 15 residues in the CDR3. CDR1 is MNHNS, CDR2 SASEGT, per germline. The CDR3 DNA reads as TGTGCCAGCAGACCCCGACAGGGATTGAACACTGAAGCTTTCTTT. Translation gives CASRPRQGLNTEAFF.

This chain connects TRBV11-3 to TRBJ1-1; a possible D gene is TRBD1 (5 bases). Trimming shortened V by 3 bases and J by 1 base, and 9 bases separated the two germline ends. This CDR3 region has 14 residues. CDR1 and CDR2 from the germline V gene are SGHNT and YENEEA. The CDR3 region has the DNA TGTGCCAGCAGCTTTACAGGAGCGAACACTGAAGCTTTCTTT. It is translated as CASSFTGANTEAFF.

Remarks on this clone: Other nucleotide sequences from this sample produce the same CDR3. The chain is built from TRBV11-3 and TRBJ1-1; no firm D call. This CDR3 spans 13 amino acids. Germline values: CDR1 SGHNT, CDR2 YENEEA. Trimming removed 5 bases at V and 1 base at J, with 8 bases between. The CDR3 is CASSPTGNTEAFF. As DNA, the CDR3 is TGTGCCAGCAGCCCCACTGGGAACACTGAAGCTTTCTTT.

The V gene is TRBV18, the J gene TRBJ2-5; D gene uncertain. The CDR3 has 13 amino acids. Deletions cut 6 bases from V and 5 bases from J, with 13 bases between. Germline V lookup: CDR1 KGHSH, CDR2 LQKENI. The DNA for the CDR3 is TGTGCCAGCTCGCCGCTTCAAGCGGAGACCCAGTACTTC. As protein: CASSPLQAETQYF.

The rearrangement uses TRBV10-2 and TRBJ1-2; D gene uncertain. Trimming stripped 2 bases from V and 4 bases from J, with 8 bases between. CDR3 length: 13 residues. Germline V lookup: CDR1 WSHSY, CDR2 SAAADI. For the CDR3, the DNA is TGCGCCAGCAGTGAGGGCACAAGCTATGGCTACACCTTC. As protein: CASSEGTSYGYTF.

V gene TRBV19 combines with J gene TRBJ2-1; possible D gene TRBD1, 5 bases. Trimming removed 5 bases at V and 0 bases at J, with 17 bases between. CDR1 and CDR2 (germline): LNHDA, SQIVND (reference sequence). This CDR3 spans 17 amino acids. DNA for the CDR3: TGTGCCAGTAGTTCAGATAAGACAGCCGACTCCTACAATGAGCAGTTCTTC. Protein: CASSSDKTADSYNEQFF.

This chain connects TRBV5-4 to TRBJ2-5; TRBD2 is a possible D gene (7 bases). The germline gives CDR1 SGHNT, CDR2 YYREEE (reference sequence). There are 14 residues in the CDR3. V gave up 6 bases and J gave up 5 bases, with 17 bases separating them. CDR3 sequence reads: CASTPGGGRETQYF. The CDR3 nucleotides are TGTGCCAGCACGCCGGGGGGCGGGCGGGAGACCCAGTACTTC.

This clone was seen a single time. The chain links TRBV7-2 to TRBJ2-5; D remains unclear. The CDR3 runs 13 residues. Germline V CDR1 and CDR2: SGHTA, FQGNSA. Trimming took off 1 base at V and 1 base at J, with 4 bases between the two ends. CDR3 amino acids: CASSLVLQETQYF. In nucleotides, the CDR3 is TGTGCCAGCAGCTTAGTACTCCAAGAGACCCAGTACTTC.

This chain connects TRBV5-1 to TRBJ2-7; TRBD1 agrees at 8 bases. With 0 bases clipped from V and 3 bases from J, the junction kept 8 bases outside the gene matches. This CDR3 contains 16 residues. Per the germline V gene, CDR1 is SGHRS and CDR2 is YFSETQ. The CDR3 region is CASSLEGQATIYEQYF. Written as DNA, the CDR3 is TGCGCCAGCAGCTTGGAGGGACAGGCCACTATCTACGAGCAGTACTTC.

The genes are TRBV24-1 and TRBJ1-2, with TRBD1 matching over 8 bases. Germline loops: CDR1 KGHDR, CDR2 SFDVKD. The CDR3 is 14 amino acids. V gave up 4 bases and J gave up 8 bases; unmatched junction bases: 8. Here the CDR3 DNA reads TGTGCCACCAGTGACTATCCCAGGGGGCACGGCTACACCTTC. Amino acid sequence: CATSDYPRGHGYTF.

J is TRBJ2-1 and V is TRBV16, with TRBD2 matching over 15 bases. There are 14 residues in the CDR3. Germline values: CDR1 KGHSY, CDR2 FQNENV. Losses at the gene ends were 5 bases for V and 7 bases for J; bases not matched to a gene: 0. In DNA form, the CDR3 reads TGTGCCAGCAGCGGGACTAGCGGGGGGAATGAGCAGTTCTTC. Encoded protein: CASSGTSGGNEQFF.

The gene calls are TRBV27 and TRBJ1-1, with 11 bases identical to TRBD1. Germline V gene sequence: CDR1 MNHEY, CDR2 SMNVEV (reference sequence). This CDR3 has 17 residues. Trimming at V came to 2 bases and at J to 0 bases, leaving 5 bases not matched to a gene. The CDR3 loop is CASSLRTGGFMNTEAFF. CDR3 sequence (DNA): TGTGCCAGCAGTTTAAGGACAGGGGGCTTCATGAACACTGAAGCTTTCTTT.

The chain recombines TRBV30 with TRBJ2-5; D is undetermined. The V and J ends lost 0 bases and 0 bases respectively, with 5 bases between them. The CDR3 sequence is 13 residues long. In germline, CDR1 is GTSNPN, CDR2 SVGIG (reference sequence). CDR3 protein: CAWSVQYQETQYF. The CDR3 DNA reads TGTGCCTGGAGTGTACAGTACCAAGAGACCCAGTACTTC.

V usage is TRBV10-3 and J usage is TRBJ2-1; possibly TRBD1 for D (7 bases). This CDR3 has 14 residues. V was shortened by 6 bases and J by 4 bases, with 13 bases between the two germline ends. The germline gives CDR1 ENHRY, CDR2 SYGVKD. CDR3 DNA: TGTGCCATCAGCGACAGGGAGGAATACAATGAGCAGTTCTTC. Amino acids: CAISDREEYNEQFF.

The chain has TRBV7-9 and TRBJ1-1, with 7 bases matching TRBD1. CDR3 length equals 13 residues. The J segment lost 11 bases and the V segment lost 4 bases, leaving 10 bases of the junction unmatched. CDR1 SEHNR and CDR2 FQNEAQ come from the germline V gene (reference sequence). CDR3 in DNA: TGTGCCAGCAGCTCACAGACAGGGCTTGGGGCTTTCTTT. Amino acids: CASSSQTGLGAFF. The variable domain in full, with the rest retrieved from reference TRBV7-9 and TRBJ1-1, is DTGVSQNPRHKITKRGQNVTFRCDPISEHNRLYWYRQTLGQGPEFLTYFQNEAQLEKSRLLSDRFSAERPKGSFSTLEIQRTEQGDSAMYLCASSSQTGLGAFFGQGTRLTVV.

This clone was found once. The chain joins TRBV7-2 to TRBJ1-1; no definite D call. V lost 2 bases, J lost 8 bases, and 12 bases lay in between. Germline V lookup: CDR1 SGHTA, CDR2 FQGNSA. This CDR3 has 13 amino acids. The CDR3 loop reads CASSLPFGREAFF. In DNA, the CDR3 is TGTGCCAGCAGCTTACCTTTTGGCAGGGAAGCTTTCTTT. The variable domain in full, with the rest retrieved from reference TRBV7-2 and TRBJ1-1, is GAGVSQSPSNKVTEKGKDVELRCDPISGHTALYWYRQSLGQGLEFLIYFQGNSAPDKSGLPSDRFSAERTGGSVSTLTIQRTQQEDSAVYLCASSLPFGREAFFGQGTRLTVV.